This T cell receptor (beta chain) was sequenced in a study of human versus mouse CDR3 diversity and MHC coevolution. V was trimmed by 4 bases and J by 4 bases, leaving 9 bases between them. The CDR3 has 12 amino acids. Per germline, CDR1 SGHRS and CDR2 YFSETQ. This clone occurred once. Its specificity is unknown. Points from the study as a whole: iCHAO1 estimated the human TCR beta repertoire at 1.5 million to 2 million clonotypes. Human T cells were selected on over five MHC II alleles.

This table comes from immunoSEQ multiplex PCR, and its TCRdb copy is limited to in-frame clones, with some not included. Among 55,000 to 65,000 clones, roughly 93% were seen once, and the ten largest hold around 18%. The rearrangement joins TRBV5-1 to TRBJ2-7, with D perhaps matching TRBD1 (6 bases). The material sequenced was naive CD4+ T cells from blood. The subset is: CD45RO-negative CD62L-positive naive CD4 T cells. The TCR sequence derives from a person in their sixties or seventies in good health. CDR3 amino acids: CASSTQGYEQYF. The CDR3 DNA is TGCGCCAGCAGCACACAGGGATACGAGCAGTACTTC. The complete variable domain, with remaining parts taken from reference TRBV5-1 and TRBJ2-7, reads KAGVTQTPRYLIKTRGQQVTLSCSPISGHRSVSWYQQTPGQGLQFLFEYFSETQRNKGNFPGRFSGRQFSNSRSEMNVSTLELGDSALYLCASSTQGYEQYFGPGTRLTVT.